The 27 T cell receptor beta chains presented below share a single source sample, sequenced in a study of OX40 agonist ivuxolimab in advanced cancers. Repertoires were generated with immunoSEQ multiplex PCR, while TCRdb's copy carries only in-frame clones and drops some. The profile shows 60,000 to 85,000 clones, over 70% of them singletons. Source: CD4+ or CD8+ T cells sorted from blood, taken in a trial of the OX40 agonist ivuxolimab. The receptor set was obtained from an adult with an advanced solid tumor such as melanoma, head and neck, liver or kidney cancer.

This clone was found once. The rearrangement joins TRBV7-9 to TRBJ2-5, with unresolved D. The germline V gene encodes CDR1 SEHNR and CDR2 FQNEAQ (reference sequence). This CDR3 is built from 13 residues. Trimming stripped 9 bases from V and 1 base from J, with 12 bases between. The CDR3 bases are TGTGCCAGTTCACGGTGGCCCCAAGAGACCCAGTACTTC. Translation gives CASSRWPQETQYF.

The chain uses TRBV2 and TRBJ1-1; tentative D call: TRBD1 (5 bases). Trimming stripped 8 bases from V and 1 base from J, with 11 bases between. The CDR3 is 13 amino acids. The germline gives CDR1 SNHLY, CDR2 FYNNEI. CDR3 loop: CASRGRPNTEAFF. CDR3 bases: TGTGCCAGCCGGGGCCGGCCGAACACTGAAGCTTTCTTT.

This clone was picked up one time. The rearrangement links TRBV11-2 to TRBJ2-1; 9 bases agree with TRBD2. The trim removed 6 bases at V and 5 bases at J, leaving 8 bases unmatched. This CDR3 has 15 residues. Per germline, CDR1 SGHAT and CDR2 FQNNGV. The CDR3: CASSFNRLADNEQFF. As DNA, the CDR3 is TGTGCCAGCAGTTTTAATCGACTAGCGGACAATGAGCAGTTCTTC. The whole variable domain, filled in from reference TRBV11-2 and TRBJ2-1, reads EAGVAQSPRYKIIEKRQSVAFWCNPISGHATLYWYQQILGQGPKLLIQFQNNGVVDDSQLPKDRFSAERLKGVDSTLKIQPAKLEDSAVYLCASSFNRLADNEQFFGPGTRLTVL.

The chain employs TRBV9 and TRBJ2-1, with TRBD2 identical over 13 bases. From germline, CDR1 is SGDLS and CDR2 YYNGEE. The CDR3 consists of 17 residues. V lost 3 bases to trimming and J lost 4 bases; unmatched junction nucleotides: 7. The DNA for the CDR3 is TGTGCCAGCAGCGCCATACCGGGACTAGCGGGGTACAATGAGCAGTTCTTC. It encodes CASSAIPGLAGYNEQFF.

The rearrangement joins TRBV6-4 to TRBJ2-2, with D unclear. The germline V gene encodes CDR1 MRHNA and CDR2 SNTAGT. The CDR3 is 14 residues long. V was pared by 6 bases and J by 4 bases, with 12 bases between. In DNA form, the CDR3 reads TGTGCCAGCAGCCTCCTCCCGGGCACCGGGGAGCTGTTTTTT. This sequence encodes CASSLLPGTGELFF.

The chain couples TRBV18 to TRBJ2-3; TRBD2 matches 14 bases. The junction had 1 base not matched to a gene; V was cut back by 5 bases and J by 3 bases. Germline CDR1 reads KGHSH; CDR2 reads LQKENI. This CDR3 has 15 amino acids. This CDR3 is CASSGTSGRTDTQYF. In DNA form, the CDR3 reads TGTGCCAGCTCAGGGACTAGCGGGAGAACAGATACGCAGTATTTT.

The chain carries TRBV13 and TRBJ1-1; 11 bases fit TRBD1. Per germline, CDR1 PRHDT and CDR2 FYEKMQ (reference sequence). V lost 4 bases, J lost 0 bases, and 10 bases stayed unmatched. The CDR3 is made up of 18 amino acids. CDR3 nucleotides: TGTGCCAGCAGCTCGACCCGGACAGGGGGCCTTCTGAACACTGAAGCTTTCTTT. Amino acid sequence: CASSSTRTGGLLNTEAFF.

This clone was counted a single time. The chain uses TRBV5-4 and TRBJ1-1, with D perhaps TRBD1 (5 bases). CDR3 length: 12 residues. Germline V lookup: CDR1 SGHNT, CDR2 YYREEE (reference sequence). Deletions cut 3 bases from V and 6 bases from J, with 9 bases between. CDR3 DNA sequence: TGTGCCAGCAGCTGGGGGGGGTCTGAAGCTTTCTTT. Amino acid sequence: CASSWGGSEAFF.

The V gene is TRBV18, the J gene TRBJ1-4, with a tentative D call TRBD1 (5 bases). Looked up from germline, CDR1 is KGHSH and CDR2 is LQKENI. CDR3 length: 13 residues. Trimming shortened V by 0 bases and J by 8 bases, and 7 bases separated the two germline ends. Written as DNA, the CDR3 is TGTGCCAGCTCACCACCGCGGGGGGAAAAACTGTTTTTT. This encodes CASSPPRGEKLFF.

The chain has TRBV4-1 and TRBJ1-1; tentative D call: TRBD1 (5 bases). The CDR3 totals 16 residues. The germline gives CDR1 MGHRA, CDR2 YSYEKL. V was shortened by 0 bases and J by 2 bases, with 13 bases between the two germline ends. This chain's CDR3 is CASSQDNWGLNTEAFF. Here the CDR3 DNA reads TGCGCCAGCAGCCAAGACAATTGGGGCCTTAACACTGAAGCTTTCTTT.

The chain is built from TRBV5-1 and TRBJ2-5; D is unresolved. The CDR3 sequence is 14 residues long. V was cut by 1 base and J by 1 base, with 8 bases left in between. The germline V gene encodes CDR1 SGHRS and CDR2 YFSETQ. As DNA, the CDR3 is TGCGCCAGCAGCTTGCGGAACCCCCAAGAGACCCAGTACTTC. This sequence encodes CASSLRNPQETQYF.

The chain is built from TRBV5-6 and TRBJ2-5; 10 bases align to TRBD1. CDR3 length equals 17 residues. V was clipped by 4 bases and J by 1 base; unmatched bases: 10. CDR1 is SGHDT and CDR2 is YYEEEE in the germline V gene. CDR3 DNA sequence: TGTGCCAGCAGCCCTGGGACAGGGGCGACGCCCCAAGAGACCCAGTACTTC. Protein product: CASSPGTGATPQETQYF.

This clone showed up just once. The rearrangement joins TRBV6-5 to TRBJ1-2; no clear D gene. The CDR3 has 13 amino acids. The germline gives CDR1 MNHEY, CDR2 SVGAGI. V gave up 0 bases and J gave up 5 bases, with 7 bases separating them. The CDR3 nucleotides are TGTGCCAGCAGTTACTCGGTAGGGTATGGCTACACCTTC. Translated, it gives CASSYSVGYGYTF.

The V gene is TRBV5-1, the J gene TRBJ1-1; possibly TRBD1 for D (5 bases). Germline CDR1 is SGHRS and CDR2 is YFSETQ. The CDR3 is made up of 13 amino acids. With 0 bases removed from V and 4 bases from J, the gap between germline ends came to 7 bases. CDR3 DNA: TGCGCCAGCAGCTTGGGACAGCTCACTGAAGCTTTCTTT. Amino acids: CASSLGQLTEAFF.

The genes are TRBV6-5 and TRBJ2-5; D possibly corresponds to TRBD2 (5 bases). V was cut by 5 bases and J by 6 bases, with 13 bases left in between. This CDR3 has 13 amino acids. Germline V gene sequence: CDR1 MNHEY, CDR2 SVGAGI. The CDR3 DNA sequence: TGTGCCAGCAGTACCCTCCTCGGGAAGACCCAGTACTTC. As protein: CASSTLLGKTQYF.

This rearrangement joins TRBV12-5 to TRBJ2-7; a possible D gene is TRBD2 (6 bases). This CDR3 spans 17 amino acids. The germline gives CDR1 LGHNT, CDR2 FRNRAP. V lost 0 bases and J lost 4, with 19 bases in between. The DNA of the CDR3 is TGTGCTAGTGGTTTGGTGACTCTAGCGTCTGTGAATTACGAGCAGTACTTC. Amino acid sequence: CASGLVTLASVNYEQYF.

In regard to this clone: Different DNA sequences within this sample yield the same CDR3. The chain combines TRBV9 with TRBJ2-5; a possible D gene is TRBD2 (5 bases). The length of the CDR3 is 12 residues. The germline CDR1 and CDR2 sequences are SGDLS and YYNGEE. V gave up 3 bases and J gave up 2 bases, with 5 bases separating them. Written as DNA, the CDR3 is TGTGCCAGCAGCGCGGGACAAGAGACCCAGTACTTC. It yields the protein CASSAGQETQYF.

V and J are TRBV9 and TRBJ1-1; no reliable D call. CDR1 and CDR2 (germline): SGDLS, YYNGEE. This CDR3 spans 14 amino acids. Trimming shortened V by 5 bases and J by 0 bases, and 11 bases separated the two germline ends. This CDR3 reads CASSTAKVNTEAFF. CDR3 nucleotides: TGTGCCAGCAGTACCGCGAAAGTGAACACTGAAGCTTTCTTT.

The rearrangement uses TRBV7-2 and TRBJ1-1; TRBD1 might be the D (5 bases). The CDR3 is 13 amino acids. The V end was cut by 1 base, the J end by 11 bases, with 14 bases between. Per germline, CDR1 SGHTA and CDR2 FQGNSA. The CDR3 DNA reads TGTGCCAGCAGCTTAGGGACCACAGAGGGGGCTTTCTTT. It translates to CASSLGTTEGAFF. The full variable domain, with the rest looked up from reference TRBV7-2 and TRBJ1-1, is GAGVSQSPSNKVTEKGKDVELRCDPISGHTALYWYRQSLGQGLEFLIYFQGNSAPDKSGLPSDRFSAERTGGSVSTLTIQRTQQEDSAVYLCASSLGTTEGAFFGQGTRLTVV.

V is TRBV7-9 and J is TRBJ2-7; 7 nucleotides align to TRBD1. Trimming took 3 bases from V and 5 from J; bases not matched to a gene: 4. Per the germline V gene, CDR1 is SEHNR and CDR2 is FQNEAQ (reference sequence). CDR3 size: 13 residues. The DNA of the CDR3 is TGTGCCAGCAGCTTGACAGGGTCCCACGAGCAGTACTTC. Protein product: CASSLTGSHEQYF.

CDR3 nucleotides: TGTGCCAGCAGCTTGGCCCCGGCCGGCTACGAGCAGTACTTC. This encodes CASSLAPAGYEQYF. This sequence joins TRBV5-6 and TRBJ2-7; D ambiguous. The V gene lost 0 bases and the J gene lost 3 bases, with 10 bases spanning the gap. Germline CDR1 is SGHDT and CDR2 is YYEEEE. This CDR3 has 14 residues.

V usage is TRBV19 and J usage is TRBJ1-3; TRBD1 might be the D (5 bases). Deletions cut 8 bases from V and 0 bases from J, with 14 bases between. The CDR3 contains 15 residues. Germline CDR1 is LNHDA and CDR2 is SQIVND (reference sequence). The CDR3 region has the DNA TGTGCCAGTGGTTCAGGGCCTTTCTCTGGAAACACCATATATTTT. Translation gives CASGSGPFSGNTIYF.

V is TRBV6-5 and J is TRBJ2-3, with D possibly being TRBD1 (6 bases). Trimming took 2 bases from V and 8 from J, leaving 17 bases between them. The germline V gene encodes CDR1 MNHEY and CDR2 SVGAGI. The CDR3 covers 15 residues. Here the CDR3 reads CASSYDRPGAGTQYF. As DNA, the CDR3 is TGTGCCAGCAGTTACGATCGACCAGGGGCCGGTACGCAGTATTTT.

The chain has TRBV7-9 and TRBJ2-5; D ambiguous. Germline CDR1 SEHNR, CDR2 FQNEAQ (reference sequence). Between the trimmed V and J ends, which lost 5 bases and 0 bases, there was a span of 7 bases. The CDR3 is 13 residues long. The CDR3 region has the DNA TGTGCCAGCAGCCCACTTTACCAAGAGACCCAGTACTTC. This gives the protein CASSPLYQETQYF.

This clone occurred a few times. The CDR3 nucleotides read TGTGCCAGCAAATTGGGGGGCATGGGCAATTCACCCCTCCACTTT. It encodes CASKLGGMGNSPLHF. This chain links TRBV5-4 with TRBJ1-6, with D maybe TRBD1 (6 bases). Germline CDR1 SGHNT, CDR2 YYREEE (reference sequence). V shed 6 bases and J shed 7 bases, with 17 bases lying between them. The CDR3 loop spans 15 amino acids. The full variable domain, completed using reference TRBV5-4 and TRBJ1-6, is ETGVTQSPTHLIKTRGQQVTLRCSSQSGHNTVSWYQQALGQGPQFIFQYYREEENGRGNFPPRFSGLQFPNYSSELNVNALELDDSALYLCASKLGGMGNSPLHFGNGTRLTVT.

The rearrangement joins TRBV5-5 to TRBJ1-2; D is undetermined. This CDR3 has 11 residues. V gave up 1 base and J gave up 13 bases, with 11 bases separating them. The V gene's germline CDR1 is SGHKS and CDR2 YYEKEE (reference sequence). The CDR3: CASSLRGAATF. DNA of the CDR3: TGTGCCAGCAGCTTGAGAGGCGCCGCCACCTTC. Full variable domain (missing parts from reference TRBV5-5 and TRBJ1-2): DAGVTQSPTHLIKTRGQQVTLRCSPISGHKSVSWYQQVLGQGPQFIFQYYEKEERGRGNFPDRFSARQFPNYSSELNVNALLLGDSALYLCASSLRGAATFGSGTRLTVV.

The chain is built from TRBV30 and TRBJ1-4; tentatively, D is TRBD1 (6 bases). Between the trimmed V and J ends, which lost 4 bases and 5 bases, there was a span of 11 bases. Germline V gene data show CDR1 as GTSNPN and CDR2 as SVGIG (reference sequence). The CDR3 contains 13 residues. The CDR3 coding sequence is TGTGCCTGGAATCGACAGGCAAATGAAAAACTGTTTTTT. It yields the protein CAWNRQANEKLFF.